These 20 T cell receptor beta chains were sequenced from one sample in a study of cytotoxic CD8 clonotypes in ibrutinib-treated CLL. This table comes from immunoSEQ multiplex PCR, and its TCRdb copy is limited to in-frame clones, with some not included. The sample lists roughly 200,000 clones, about three quarters occurring once. The input for sequencing was PBMCs, taken after 12 months of ibrutinib treatment. Receptors originate from a human donor with chronic lymphocytic leukemia.

This chain joins TRBV9 and TRBJ2-3; D is possibly TRBD1 (6 bases). V lost 4 bases and J 2 bases, leaving 11 bases between the germline ends. CDR1 SGDLS and CDR2 YYNGEE come from the germline V gene. CDR3 size: 14 residues. The DNA of the CDR3 is TGTGCCAGCAGCCCAGGACAGCCCACAGATACGCAGTATTTT. Its translation: CASSPGQPTDTQYF.

This clone appeared a few times. The rearrangement joins TRBV28 to TRBJ1-1; D unclear. Trimming removed 5 bases from V and 0 bases from J, with 7 bases in between. CDR3 length: 13 amino acids. Germline CDR1 and CDR2: MDHEN and SYDVKM. In DNA, the CDR3 is TGTGCCAGCAGTCCCCCTGTGAACACTGAAGCTTTCTTT. Residues: CASSPPVNTEAFF.

The chain combines TRBV4-2 with TRBJ2-3; unclear D gene. CDR3 length: 14 amino acids. Germline-derived CDR1 and CDR2 are LGHNA and YNFKEQ. Deletions cut 3 bases from V and 6 bases from J, with 13 bases between. The CDR3 DNA follows: TGTGCCAGCAGCCAGGGCTCGCCTGGGGATACGCAGTATTTT. Protein product: CASSQGSPGDTQYF.

The genes are TRBV30 and TRBJ1-5, with D hard to call. V lost 5 bases to trimming and J lost 3 bases, with 8 bases between them. Germline assignment: CDR1 GTSNPN and CDR2 SVGIG (reference sequence). The CDR3 contains 12 residues. DNA of the CDR3: TGTGCCTGGGAAAAGAACAATCAGCCCCAGCATTTT. Translation gives CAWEKNNQPQHF.

This rearrangement joins TRBV7-2 to TRBJ1-4; TRBD1 matches at 8 bases. The CDR3 covers 15 residues. Germline CDR1 is SGHTA and CDR2 is FQGNSA. V gave up 0 bases and J gave up 8 bases; unmatched junction bases: 5. CDR3 nucleotide sequence: TGTGCCAGCAGCTTAGCGACAGGGGTTCCCGAAAAACTGTTTTTT. Translation gives CASSLATGVPEKLFF.

The chain carries TRBV9 and TRBJ1-1; no firm D call. The CDR3 totals 15 residues. V gave up 4 bases and J gave up 1 base, with 14 bases separating them. The germline V gene encodes CDR1 SGDLS and CDR2 YYNGEE. This CDR3 is CASSPFGQPNTEAFF. CDR3 sequence (DNA): TGTGCCAGCAGCCCGTTCGGGCAGCCGAACACTGAAGCTTTCTTT.

The chain joins TRBV5-6 to TRBJ1-2, with no clear D. The length of the CDR3 is 13 residues. Trimming took off 1 base at V and 3 bases at J, with 7 bases between the two ends. Germline assignment: CDR1 SGHDT and CDR2 YYEEEE. In nucleotides, the CDR3 is TGTGCCAGCAGCTTGTTAAGGGACTATGGCTACACCTTC. It is translated as CASSLLRDYGYTF.

In its sample, this clone was seen once. The chain has TRBV19 and TRBJ2-6; D assignment may be TRBD1 or TRBD2 (5 bases each). This CDR3 contains 18 residues. In germline, CDR1 is LNHDA, CDR2 SQIVND (reference sequence). V lost 6 bases and J 0 bases, leaving 18 bases between the germline ends. DNA for the CDR3: TGTGCCAGTAGACACGTGGGGCTCGGAGGCTCTGGGGCCAACGTCCTGACTTTC. Its translation: CASRHVGLGGSGANVLTF. The full variable domain, in which reference TRBV19 and TRBJ2-6 provide the parts outside the CDR3, is DGGITQSPKYLFRKEGQNVTLSCEQNLNHDAMYWYRQDPGQGLRLIYYSQIVNDFQKGDIAEGYSVSREKKESFPLTVTSAQKNPTAFYLCASRHVGLGGSGANVLTFGAGSRLTVL.

This chain connects TRBV25-1 to TRBJ2-5, with 8 bases matching TRBD1. This CDR3 has 14 amino acids. The J segment lost 3 bases and the V segment lost 4 bases, leaving 4 bases of the junction unmatched. Germline loops: CDR1 MGHDK, CDR2 SYGVNS. The CDR3 is CASSADRVEETQYF. The CDR3 nucleotides read TGTGCCAGCAGTGCGGACAGGGTAGAAGAGACCCAGTACTTC.

CDR3 region: CASSEGQGALANTGELFF. Written as DNA, the CDR3 is TGTGCCAGCAGTGAAGGGCAGGGGGCCCTCGCGAACACCGGGGAGCTGTTTTTT. The chain employs TRBV25-1 and TRBJ2-2; 8 bases match TRBD1. This CDR3 region has 18 residues. V lost 2 bases to trimming and J lost 0 bases; unmatched junction nucleotides: 8. Germline V gene lookup returns CDR1 MGHDK and CDR2 SYGVNS.

V gene TRBV30 combines with J gene TRBJ2-1; 8 bases line up with TRBD2. Germline loops: CDR1 GTSNPN, CDR2 SVGIG (reference sequence). V trimming: 4 bases; J trimming: 6 bases; junction bases outside the gene matches: 5. The CDR3 runs to 13 residues. CDR3 DNA sequence: TGTGCCTGGAACGGGAGGGCCCCCAATGAGCAGTTCTTC. It specifies CAWNGRAPNEQFF.

V and J are TRBV2 and TRBJ2-1; no definite D call. In germline, CDR1 is SNHLY, CDR2 FYNNEI. V dropped 2 bases and J dropped 9 bases, with 5 bases sitting between them. This CDR3 is built from 11 residues. CDR3 in amino acids: CASSEKIEQFF. DNA for the CDR3: TGTGCCAGCAGTGAAAAAATTGAGCAGTTCTTC.

This clone appeared a single time. The chain couples TRBV9 to TRBJ2-2; 7 bases map to TRBD1. The V gene end was trimmed by 4 bases and the J gene end by 6 bases; junction bases not matched to a gene: 6. The CDR3 has 14 amino acids. Germline assignment: CDR1 SGDLS and CDR2 YYNGEE. CDR3 in amino acids: CASSPRQGSGELFF. The CDR3 DNA reads TGTGCCAGCAGCCCGAGACAGGGCTCCGGGGAGCTGTTTTTT.

The V call is TRBV7-9, the J call TRBJ2-7; 7 nucleotides agree with TRBD1. Losses at the gene ends were 1 base for V and 6 bases for J; bases not matched to a gene: 6. The germline V gene has CDR1 SEHNR and CDR2 FQNEAQ (reference sequence). This CDR3 region has 14 residues. CDR3 protein: CASSLGQGVGEQYF. The CDR3 DNA reads TGTGCCAGCAGCTTAGGGCAGGGGGTCGGCGAGCAGTACTTC.

This clone was recorded only once. The rearrangement links TRBV7-6 to TRBJ2-5; possibly TRBD1 for D (6 bases). The V gene's germline CDR1 is SGHVS and CDR2 FNYEAQ. The germline V and J ends were trimmed by 0 bases and 7 bases, with 12 bases remaining between them. CDR3 length: 14 residues. The CDR3 region is CASSLAGVGATQYF. For the CDR3, the DNA is TGTGCCAGCAGCTTAGCCGGGGTGGGGGCGACCCAGTACTTC. Complete variable domain (other parts from reference TRBV7-6 and TRBJ2-5): GAGVSQSPRYKVTKRGQDVALRCDPISGHVSLYWYRQALGQGPEFLTYFNYEAQQDKSGLPNDRFSAERPEGSISTLTIQRTEQRDSAMYRCASSLAGVGATQYFGPGTRLLVL.

This clone has a single count. This chain connects TRBV4-2 to TRBJ2-3; 8 positions match TRBD2. Trimming cost V 4 bases and J 0 bases; bases outside gene matches: 9. The CDR3 length is 17 residues. In germline, CDR1 is LGHNA, CDR2 YNFKEQ. The CDR3 sequence: CASSPSGASGSTDTQYF. The CDR3 nucleotides read TGTGCCAGCAGCCCCTCGGGTGCTAGCGGGAGCACAGATACGCAGTATTTT.

The chain employs TRBV30 and TRBJ2-5; 12 nucleotides align to TRBD2. In germline, CDR1 is GTSNPN, CDR2 SVGIG (reference sequence). The J segment lost 4 bases and the V segment lost 2 bases, leaving 5 bases of the junction unmatched. The CDR3 runs 15 residues. CDR3 sequence: CAWSMTSGSGETQYF. In DNA form, the CDR3 reads TGTGCCTGGAGTATGACTAGCGGGAGTGGAGAGACCCAGTACTTC.

This chain links TRBV6-5 with TRBJ2-3, with TRBD2 matching over 7 bases. Germline lookup yields CDR1 MNHEY and CDR2 SVGAGI. CDR3 length equals 14 residues. Losses at the gene ends were 7 bases for V and 4 bases for J; bases not matched to a gene: 8. For the CDR3, the DNA is TGTGCCAGCACCCCAAGCGGGAAGGCAGATACGCAGTATTTT. This translates into CASTPSGKADTQYF.

This chain links TRBV7-3 with TRBJ2-3; D gene unclear. The CDR3 consists of 17 residues. From germline, CDR1 is SGHTA and CDR2 FQGTGA. V lost 5 bases and J lost 2, with 20 bases in between. CDR3 residues: CASSASSVTSSTDTQYF. The CDR3 nucleotides read TGTGCCAGCAGCGCGTCCAGCGTCACTTCTTCCACAGATACGCAGTATTTT.

The chain joins TRBV7-2 to TRBJ1-2; no definite D call. Trimming left V 9 bases short and J 7 bases short, with 21 bases between. Germline V gene sequence: CDR1 SGHTA, CDR2 FQGNSA. The CDR3 runs 14 residues. In nucleotides, the CDR3 is TGTGCCAGTGTTGCCCTTAGCTTAGGAGGTGGCTACACCTTC. It encodes CASVALSLGGGYTF.